This TCR beta chain was captured in a study of human T cells and chemical hapten exposure. In this sample, this clonotype turned up many times. Its antigen is as yet unknown. Whole-study results and caveats: Unchanged with DPC sensitization were TCRs above 1 in 1000 frequency.

There are 13 residues in the CDR3. Germline CDR1 MNHEY, CDR2 SVGAGI. The ends were cut back, 2 bases at V and 7 bases at J, with 11 bases in the middle. TCRdb re-called the RACE reads with MiXCR, one entry per CDR3 protein. The repertoire has fewer than 400,000 distinct CDR3 sequences, around 7% of them found once; the top ten carry roughly 7.9%. Time point defined: patch test 1, 2 weeks after DPC sensitization. As to treatment: therapeutic diphenylcyclopropenone sensitization with weekly scalp DPC. Blood collection happened ahead of applying each patch test. The TCR sequence derives from a woman in her late teens or twenties with alopecia areata. Some clones in this sample may be carry-over from other donors' samples. The chain couples TRBV6-5 to TRBJ1-1; D not resolved. Sequenced material: whole blood, taken in connection with sensitization to the hapten diphenylcyclopropenone (DPC). The CDR3 region has the DNA TGTGCCAGCAGTTACGGGCCGGGCGGTGAAGCTTTCTTT. Translating gives CASSYGPGGEAFF.